A single sample gave rise to the 13 T cell receptor beta chains below, sequenced in a study of long-term antiretroviral therapy in people with HIV. Researchers report immunoSEQ v3.0 was run at survey level. Method: immunoSEQ multiplex PCR; TCRdb's copy keeps in-frame clones and lacks some. Counted here are about 25,000 clones, about 77% occurring once; the ten biggest clones make up around 4.8%. This material consisted of unsorted PBMCs, taken 0.5 years after starting antiretroviral therapy. Receptors originate from a woman aged 40 to 50 with HIV.

CDR3 sequence (DNA): TGTGCCAGCCGTAAAGACCAGCGCGGGGATGGCTACACCTTC. Amino acid sequence: CASRKDQRGDGYTF. The chain employs TRBV5-4 and TRBJ1-2; D gene uncertain. V lost 7 bases and J 6 bases, leaving 19 bases between the germline ends. CDR3 length: 14 amino acids. The germline V gene has CDR1 SGHNT and CDR2 YYREEE (reference sequence).

The chain recombines TRBV2 with TRBJ2-5; 11 bases agree with TRBD2. The germline V gene encodes CDR1 SNHLY and CDR2 FYNNEI. The CDR3 extends over 14 amino acids. V shed 7 bases and J 4 bases; nucleotides not matched to a gene: 5. For the CDR3, the DNA is TGTGCCAGCAATATAGCGGGGGGGCTAGAGACCCAGTACTTC. Amino acids: CASNIAGGLETQYF.

This clone occurred a few times. The gene calls are TRBV23-1 and TRBJ1-1, with a tentative D call TRBD1 (6 bases). TRBV23-1 is noted as an ORF with a role that remains uncertain. This CDR3 is built from 14 residues. Trimming removed 8 bases at V and 0 bases at J, with 13 bases between. The CDR3 reads CASGHREMNTEAFF. CDR3 nucleotides: TGCGCCAGCGGCCACAGGGAGATGAACACTGAAGCTTTCTTT.

The chain links TRBV6-6 to TRBJ2-7; D is unclear. The CDR3 consists of 15 residues. Germline loops: CDR1 MNHNY, CDR2 SVGAGI (reference sequence). Trimming removed 0 bases at V and 5 bases at J, with 14 bases between. CDR3 nucleotide sequence: TGTGCCAGCAGTTACTCAGACAAAACCGGTAACGAGCAGTACTTC. Protein: CASSYSDKTGNEQYF.

The chain employs TRBV19 and TRBJ1-4; no clear D. CDR3 length: 14 residues. Between the trimmed V and J ends, which lost 6 bases and 8 bases, there was a span of 16 bases. The germline gives CDR1 LNHDA, CDR2 SQIVND (reference sequence). The CDR3 spells CASRGGRGREKLFF. The CDR3 DNA is TGTGCCAGTAGGGGAGGCCGCGGGCGAGAAAAACTGTTTTTT.

This clone has just one count. V and J are TRBV5-1 and TRBJ1-1, with D hard to call. This CDR3 comprises 16 residues. Trimming cost V 4 bases and J 0 bases, with 16 bases left between them. Germline V gene sequence: CDR1 SGHRS, CDR2 YFSETQ. Here the CDR3 reads CASSPSLRRLNTEAFF. CDR3 in DNA: TGCGCCAGCAGCCCGAGTTTGCGGCGACTGAACACTGAAGCTTTCTTT.

The chain joins TRBV2 to TRBJ1-2; 8 nucleotides align to TRBD1. This CDR3 comprises 16 residues. Germline loops: CDR1 SNHLY, CDR2 FYNNEI. Unmatched junction bases numbered 8, after V lost 1 base and J lost 4 bases. In nucleotides, the CDR3 is TGTGCCAGCAGTGAAGAAGCGGGACAGGCACTCTATGGCTACACCTTC. Amino acids: CASSEEAGQALYGYTF.

The CDR3 here is CASSRMTGRGVGYTF. The CDR3 DNA follows: TGTGCCAGCAGCCGGATGACAGGGAGAGGAGTGGGCTACACCTTC. The rearrangement links TRBV6-5 to TRBJ1-2; TRBD1 agrees at 7 bases. V lost 6 bases to trimming and J lost 8 bases; unmatched junction nucleotides: 15. The CDR3 runs to 15 residues. Germline V gene sequence: CDR1 MNHEY, CDR2 SVGAGI.

The rearrangement uses TRBV18 and TRBJ1-1, with 7 bases that match TRBD1. V was pared by 6 bases and J by 0 bases, with 10 bases of the junction left unmatched. Germline CDR1 is KGHSH and CDR2 is LQKENI. The CDR3 has 16 residues. The CDR3 coding sequence is TGTGCCAGCTCTCAAGGACAGGCACTACTGAACACTGAAGCTTTCTTT. Translating it yields CASSQGQALLNTEAFF.

This chain joins TRBV29-1 and TRBJ1-1; D is ambiguous. The germline gives CDR1 SQVTM, CDR2 ANQGSEA. Trimming removed 7 bases from V and 1 base from J, with 7 bases in between. The CDR3 runs 11 residues. In DNA form, the CDR3 reads TGCAGCGCCGGAGCGAACACTGAAGCTTTCTTT. Encoded protein: CSAGANTEAFF.

The chain carries TRBV6-6 and TRBJ1-2; D not certain. The V gene lost 4 bases and the J gene lost 4 bases, with 10 bases spanning the gap. Looked up from germline, CDR1 is MNHNY and CDR2 is SVGAGI (reference sequence). CDR3 size: 13 residues. CDR3 residues: CASSWGGGYGYTF. The CDR3 DNA follows: TGTGCCAGCAGTTGGGGAGGAGGCTATGGCTACACCTTC.

This sequence joins TRBV29-1 and TRBJ2-5, with 8 bases identical to TRBD2. Germline V gene sequence: CDR1 SQVTM, CDR2 ANQGSEA. Losses at the gene ends were 1 base for V and 5 bases for J; bases not matched to a gene: 3. The CDR3 loop spans 13 amino acids. CDR3 coding DNA: TGCAGCGTTGAAGGACTAGCGTATGAGACCCAGTACTTC. This translates into CSVEGLAYETQYF. The variable domain in full, with the rest retrieved from reference TRBV29-1 and TRBJ2-5, is SAVISQKPSRDICQRGTSLTIQCQVDSQVTMMFWYRQQPGQSLTLIATANQGSEATYESGFVIDKFPISRPNLTFSTLTVSNMSPEDSSIYLCSVEGLAYETQYFGPGTRLLVL.

This clone was found once. J is TRBJ2-5 and V is TRBV15, with 7 bases lining up with TRBD1. The CDR3 totals 15 residues. V was pared by 0 bases and J by 5 bases, with 6 bases of the junction left unmatched. CDR1 and CDR2 from the germline V gene are LNHNV and YYDKDF (reference sequence). The CDR3 loop reads CATSREKGARETQYF. Here the CDR3 DNA reads TGTGCCACCAGCAGAGAAAAGGGGGCGCGGGAGACCCAGTACTTC. The variable domain in full, completed from reference TRBV15 and TRBJ2-5, reads DAMVIQNPRYQVTQFGKPVTLSCSQTLNHNVMYWYQQKSSQAPKLLFHYYDKDFNNEADTPDNFQSRRPNTSFCFLDIRSPGLGDTAMYLCATSREKGARETQYFGPGTRLLVL.